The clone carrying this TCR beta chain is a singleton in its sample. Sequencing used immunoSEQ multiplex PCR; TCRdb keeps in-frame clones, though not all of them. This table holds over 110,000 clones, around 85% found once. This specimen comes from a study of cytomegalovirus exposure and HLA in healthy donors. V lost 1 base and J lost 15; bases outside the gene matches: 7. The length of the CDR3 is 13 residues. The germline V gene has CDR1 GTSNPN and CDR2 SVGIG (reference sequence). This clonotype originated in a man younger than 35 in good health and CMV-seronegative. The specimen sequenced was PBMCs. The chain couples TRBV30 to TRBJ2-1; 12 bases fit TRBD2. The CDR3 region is CAWSGRLAGEVFF. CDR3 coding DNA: TGTGCCTGGAGTGGAAGACTAGCGGGAGAGGTGTTCTTC.